This is a list of T cell receptor beta chains from one sample in a study of cytomegalovirus exposure and HLA in healthy donors. Some clones are missing from TCRdb's copy, which holds only in-frame ones; the method was immunoSEQ multiplex PCR. In the table there are around 140,000 clones, roughly 90% of which are singletons. Material: PBMCs. The source of these receptors is a woman aged 40 to 49 in good health and CMV-seronegative. CDR3s include the opening cysteine and the closing phenylalanine or tryptophan. D genes are given only for firm matches. Clone sizes are given selectively: once, few, many, or a class where the clone is expanded.

TGTGCCAGCAGTTCGCTTTATACCCGCCTTAAGCGGTCTAGCTACGAGCAGTACTTC CASSSLYTRLKRSSYEQYF - TRBV28 once TRBJ2-7
TGTGCCAGCAGGGGACAGGGGTCCTACGAGCAGTACTTC CASRGQGSYEQYF TRBD1 TRBV28 - TRBJ2-7
TGTGCCAGCAGCCCCCCTTGGAGGGTCGAGAACTACGAGCAGTACTTC CASSPPWRVENYEQYF - TRBV7-9 - TRBJ2-7
TGTGCCAGCAGTCAACTCTATGGCTACACCTTC CASSQLYGYTF - TRBV28 - TRBJ1-2
TGTGCCAGTAGTATATCACGGGAAGCCTACGAGCAGTACTTC CASSISREAYEQYF - TRBV19 - TRBJ2-7
TGTGCCAGCAGCGTAGGAATGACAGCTGTCAATGAAAAACTGTTTTTT CASSVGMTAVNEKLFF - TRBV9 - TRBJ1-4
TGTGCCAGCAGCGCCGGACTAGCGGGATTCTACAATGAGCAGTTCTTC CASSAGLAGFYNEQFF TRBD2 TRBV5-6 - TRBJ2-1
TGTGCCAGCAGCGGAGAAGCGGAGCTGCTAGATGGTAAGTTCTTC CASSGEAELLDGKFF - TRBV21-1 once TRBJ2-1
TGTGCCAGCACCCGAGGTTCAGGGGCGGACGGGGAGCTGTTTTTT CASTRGSGADGELFF - TRBV6-1 few TRBJ2-2
TGTGCCAGCAGTTTTGGGTACAGTGGAAACACCATATATTTT CASSFGYSGNTIYF - TRBV28 - TRBJ1-3
TGTTCCAGCAGCTTAGGCGATATAGCCAAAAACATTCAGTACTTC CSSSLGDIAKNIQYF - TRBV7-9 - TRBJ2-4
TGTGCCAGCAGTTTATCCCATGAGCAGTTCTTC CASSLSHEQFF - TRBV6-6 - TRBJ2-1
TGTGCCAGCAGAACTATTGGACAGTCCTACGAGCAGTACTTC CASRTIGQSYEQYF - TRBV2 - TRBJ2-7
TGCGCCAGCAGCTGGGGCGGGGGATCTGGAAACACCATATATTTT CASSWGGGSGNTIYF - TRBV5-1 - TRBJ1-3
TGTGCCAGCAGTTTATTGGGCGCTAGCGGGAGCACAAAGACCCAGTACTTC CASSLLGASGSTKTQYF TRBD2 TRBV27 - TRBJ2-5
TGTGCCAGCAGCTTGTGGCGGGGGAACACCGGGGAGCTGTTTTTT CASSLWRGNTGELFF - TRBV5-5 - TRBJ2-2